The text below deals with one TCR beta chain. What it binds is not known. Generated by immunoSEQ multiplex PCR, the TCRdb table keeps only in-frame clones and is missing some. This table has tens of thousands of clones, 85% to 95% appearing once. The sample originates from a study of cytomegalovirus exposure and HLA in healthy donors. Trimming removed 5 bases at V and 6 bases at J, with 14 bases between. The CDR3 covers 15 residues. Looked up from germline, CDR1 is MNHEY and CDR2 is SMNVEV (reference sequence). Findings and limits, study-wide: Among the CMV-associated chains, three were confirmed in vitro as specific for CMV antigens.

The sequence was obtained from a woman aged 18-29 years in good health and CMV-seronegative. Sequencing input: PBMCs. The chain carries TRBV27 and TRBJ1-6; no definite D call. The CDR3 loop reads CASSRLQITNSPLHF. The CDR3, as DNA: TGTGCCAGCAGTCGATTACAGATAACTAATTCACCCCTCCACTTT.